The clone carrying this T cell receptor beta chain was found many times. MiXCR was run by TCRdb on the 5' RACE reads, yielding one entry per CDR3 protein. The data show over 55,000 distinct CDR3 sequences, around 13% seen once. The sample comes from a study of early T cells in non-severe SARS-CoV-2 infection. The V segment lost 7 bases and the J segment 5 bases; nucleotides outside the gene matches: 7. The CDR3 loop spans 14 amino acids. The sequenced sample was whole blood. The chain joins TRBV12-3 or TRBV12-4 to TRBJ2-5, with TRBD2 matching over 10 bases. The source of this sequence is an adult who was a healthcare worker with PCR-confirmed SARS-CoV-2 infection or an uninfected control (not recorded which). The CDR3 DNA sequence: TGTGCCAGCATACTAAGCGGGAGGGCCGAGACCCAGTACTTC. Protein: CASILSGRAETQYF.